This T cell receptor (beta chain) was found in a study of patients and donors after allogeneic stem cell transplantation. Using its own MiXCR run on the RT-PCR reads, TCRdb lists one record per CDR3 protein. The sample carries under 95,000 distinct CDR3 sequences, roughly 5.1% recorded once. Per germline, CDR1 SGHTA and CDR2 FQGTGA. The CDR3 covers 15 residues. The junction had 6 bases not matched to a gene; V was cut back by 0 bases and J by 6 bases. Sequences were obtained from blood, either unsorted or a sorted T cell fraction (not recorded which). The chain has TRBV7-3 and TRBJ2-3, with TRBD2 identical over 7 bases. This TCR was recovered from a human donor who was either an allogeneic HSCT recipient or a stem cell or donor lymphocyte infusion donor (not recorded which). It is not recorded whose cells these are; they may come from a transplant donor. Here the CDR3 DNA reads TGTGCCAGCAGCTTAACGTCTTTCGGGGGGGATACGCAGTATTTT. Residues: CASSLTSFGGDTQYF.